These T cell receptor beta chains were read from a single sample in a study of breast tumors, draining lymph nodes, adjacent tissues. TCRdb itself ran the multiplex PCR reads through MiXCR, one entry per CDR3 protein. The sample carries 85,000 to 120,000 distinct CDR3 sequences, about 30% recorded once. Sequencing input: axillary lymph node tissue. These receptors were taken from a female donor with breast cancer. Some clones in this sample may be carry-over from other donors' samples. The CDR3 runs from the conserved cysteine through the conserved F or W. Fields, in order: clone size, J gene, V gene, D gene, CDR3 DNA, CDR3 protein. The D gene is left open where the match is weak. Clone size is shown for a subset of rows, as once, few, many or a class of expanded clone.

many TRBJ1-4 TRBV9 TRBD1 TGTGCCAGCAGCGCTCGGGACAGGATTAATGAAAAACTGTTTTTT CASSARDRINEKLFF
few TRBJ1-1 TRBV6-4 NA TGTGCCCCCTCGGGCAGACCAACCAACACTGAAGCTTTCTTT CAPSGRPTNTEAFF
many TRBJ1-3 TRBV18 NA TGTGCCAGCTCACCACGACAGTCAACCTCTGGAAACACCATATATTTT CASSPRQSTSGNTIYF
NA TRBJ2-5 TRBV7-6 NA TGTGCCAGCAGCCTATTGGGTGTAGGGTCCCAGGAGACCCAGTACTTC CASSLLGVGSQETQYF
many TRBJ1-5 TRBV6-1 NA TGTGCCAGCAGTGAAACCCAGGGCGGCAATCAGCCCCAGCATTTT CASSETQGGNQPQHF
many TRBJ1-4 TRBV6-2/TRBV6-3 TRBD1 TGTGCCAGCAGTTTTCCTCCCCGGGACAGAAGGCATAAACTGTTTTTT CASSFPPRDRRHKLFF
many TRBJ2-7 TRBV16 TRBD1 TGTGCCAGCAGCCTAGGGGGCTCAGGCTACGAGCAGTACTTC CASSLGGSGYEQYF
many TRBJ1-5 TRBV6-5 NA TGTGCCAGCAGTTACCACCGGGAGGGGCCCCAGCATTTT CASSYHREGPQHF
once TRBJ1-2 TRBV12-3/TRBV12-4 NA TGTGCCAGCAGTGAACAGGACTATGGCTACACCTTC CASSEQDYGYTF
many TRBJ2-5 TRBV5-1 TRBD1 TGCGCCAGCAGCACCCGGACAGGGAGTGACACCCAGTACTTC CASSTRTGSDTQYF
many TRBJ2-5 TRBV4-1 NA TGCGCCAGCAGGAAAGAGTCGCGGAATTGGCAAGAGACCCAGTACTTC CASRKESRNWQETQYF
many TRBJ2-1 TRBV6-5 TRBD2 TGTGCCAGCAGTTACTCGCTAGCGGGAGTCAACAATGAGCAGTTCTTC CASSYSLAGVNNEQFF
NA TRBJ1-1 TRBV20-1 NA TGCAGTGCTAGCGTTCCGGGACCGAACACTGAAGCTTTCTTT CSASVPGPNTEAFF
many TRBJ1-5 TRBV28 NA TGTGCCAGCAGGGAGATAGTTGGCAATCAGCCCCAGCATTTT CASREIVGNQPQHF
many TRBJ2-1 TRBV19 NA TGTGCCACCAGAGCCAAAGACGCCTACAATGAGCAGTTCTTC CATRAKDAYNEQFF
many TRBJ2-5 TRBV20-1 NA TGCAGTGAGGCACAGCGGCAAGAGACCCAGTACTTC CSEAQRQETQYF
NA TRBJ2-7 TRBV11-1 NA TGTGCCAACAGCTCAGCCTATACGCAGTACTTC CANSSAYTQYF
many TRBJ1-1 TRBV2 NA TGTGCCAGCCGCGAGGGCACTGAAGCTTTCTTT CASREGTEAFF
many TRBJ1-2 TRBV12-3/TRBV12-4 NA TGTGCCAGCAGTTTGTCACGGAGATATGGCTACACCTTC CASSLSRRYGYTF
many TRBJ1-2 TRBV6-2/TRBV6-3 TRBD1 TGTGCCAGCAGACTAGGGGGACAGGCTGACTATGGCTACACCTTC CASRLGGQADYGYTF
many TRBJ2-7 TRBV5-4 TRBD1 TGTGCCAGCAGCATGACAGGGACCGGGTCCTACGAGCAGTACTTC CASSMTGTGSYEQYF
many TRBJ1-6 TRBV5-1 TRBD1 TGCGCCAGCAGCTTAGGGCCAGGGGGCCTTAATTCACCCCTCCACTTT CASSLGPGGLNSPLHF
NA TRBJ2-7 TRBV14 TRBD2 TGTGCCAGCACCCCAATACGGCGGGAGTTCTCCTACGAGCAGTACTTC CASTPIRREFSYEQYF
many TRBJ2-2 TRBV2 NA TGTGCCAGCAGATCACGGGGGGCCTCCGGGGAGCTGTTTTTT CASRSRGASGELFF
many TRBJ1-3 TRBV9 NA TGTGCCAGCAGCGTAGGTCCAGCCTCAGGAACCTCTGGAAACACCATATATTTT CASSVGPASGTSGNTIYF
many TRBJ1-4 TRBV5-5 NA TGTGCCAGCAGCTTTGGGGGGGAAGAAAAACTGTTTTTT CASSFGGEEKLFF
NA TRBJ2-2 TRBV9 NA TGTGCCAGCAGCGTTAGCGGGGAGCTGTTTTTT CASSVSGELFF
many TRBJ1-5 TRBV20-1 NA TGCAGTGCTCTCCGGGACGTTAGTCAGCCCCAGCATTTT CSALRDVSQPQHF
many TRBJ2-5 TRBV9 TRBD2 TGTGCCAGCAGCACAGACCAGCGGGGGGGCCATGTCTTC CASSTDQRGGHVF
many TRBJ2-3 TRBV5-5 NA TGTGCCAGCAGCTTGCCGCAGGGCACAGATACGCAGTATTTT CASSLPQGTDTQYF